One and the same sample provided the 28 T cell receptor beta chains below, sequenced in a study of cytomegalovirus exposure and HLA in healthy donors. 13 Jbeta primers and 60 Vbeta primers were used for the PCR. Produced via immunoSEQ multiplex PCR; TCRdb's table is partial and in-frame only. Seen here are approximately 100,000 clones, around three quarters observed once, and the top ten hold approximately 2%. Sample: PBMCs. All receptors derive from a human donor in good health.

This chain uses TRBV10-1 with TRBJ2-7; 10 bases line up with TRBD1. V was clipped by 6 bases and J by 4 bases; unmatched bases: 6. Germline V gene data show CDR1 as WNHNN and CDR2 as SYGVQD (reference sequence). There are 14 residues in the CDR3. DNA of the CDR3: TGCGCCAGCAGCGCTTCGGGACAGGGGTACGAGCAGTACTTC. The encoded protein is CASSASGQGYEQYF.

This clone was seen just once. The rearrangement links TRBV18 to TRBJ2-1; TRBD2 matches 7 bases. The CDR3 contains 15 residues. V was clipped by 2 bases and J by 3 bases; unmatched bases: 4. In germline, CDR1 is KGHSH, CDR2 LQKENI. The CDR3 DNA follows: TGTGCCAGCTCACCAGATCGGGGGGTCTACAATGAGCAGTTCTTC. It encodes CASSPDRGVYNEQFF.

V is TRBV5-4 and J is TRBJ1-2; no clear D. Trimming removed 0 bases at V and 0 bases at J, with 6 bases between. The CDR3 is 14 amino acids. Germline CDR1 reads SGHNT; CDR2 reads YYREEE (reference sequence). DNA for the CDR3: TGTGCCAGCAGCTTGGCCCAGACTAACTATGGCTACACCTTC. Amino acids: CASSLAQTNYGYTF.

The rearrangement uses TRBV9 and TRBJ1-1; 7 positions agree with TRBD1. The trim removed 3 bases at V and 9 bases at J, leaving 8 bases unmatched. The CDR3 has 13 amino acids. The germline V gene has CDR1 SGDLS and CDR2 YYNGEE. CDR3 in amino acids: CASSGIEGAKAFF. CDR3 nucleotides: TGTGCCAGCAGCGGAATCGAGGGGGCAAAAGCTTTCTTT.

CDR3 nucleotides: TGTGCCAGCACCGGGACATTCGCTCAGCCCCAGCATTTT. Its protein product is CASTGTFAQPQHF. This chain joins TRBV6-6 and TRBJ1-5; TRBD1 is a possible D gene (6 bases). Germline loops: CDR1 MNHNY, CDR2 SVGAGI (reference sequence). Trimming took 7 bases from V and 6 from J, leaving 13 bases between them. CDR3 size: 13 residues.

This rearrangement joins TRBV28 to TRBJ1-2; 9 bases are shared with TRBD1. The CDR3 is made up of 15 amino acids. V lost 8 bases and J lost 8; bases outside the gene matches: 15. Germline V gene data show CDR1 as MDHEN and CDR2 as SYDVKM. CDR3 coding DNA: TGTGCCAGCGCTACAGGGGGCGCGAGAAAAGGCGGCTACACCTTC. It translates to CASATGGARKGGYTF.

The chain carries TRBV4-3 and TRBJ2-1; TRBD2 aligns across 7 bases. Germline V gives CDR1 LGHNA, CDR2 YSLEER. With 1 base clipped from V and 2 bases from J, the junction kept 2 bases outside the gene matches. This CDR3 is built from 15 residues. In nucleotides, the CDR3 is TGCGCCAGCAGCCAAGCAGGGAGGGCCTACAATGAGCAGTTCTTC. It yields the protein CASSQAGRAYNEQFF.

CDR3 nucleotide sequence: TGTGCCAGCAGTTTGGTCGGGTCGAACACTGAAGCTTTCTTT. It encodes CASSLVGSNTEAFF. The V call is TRBV28, the J call TRBJ1-1; no firm D call. CDR1 is MDHEN, CDR2 SYDVKM, per germline. Between the trimmed V and J ends, which lost 3 bases and 1 base, there was a span of 9 bases. The CDR3 extends over 14 amino acids. The whole variable domain, filled in from reference TRBV28 and TRBJ1-1, reads DVKVTQSSRYLVKRTGEKVFLECVQDMDHENMFWYRQDPGLGLRLIYFSYDVKMKEKGDIPEGYSVSREKKERFSLILESASTNQTSMYLCASSLVGSNTEAFFGQGTRLTVV.

The chain carries TRBV27 and TRBJ2-5; 8 nucleotides align to TRBD1. The CDR3 has 16 amino acids. The V gene's germline CDR1 is MNHEY and CDR2 SMNVEV (reference sequence). Germline trimming cut 1 base from V and 1 base from J; bases unmatched to any gene: 5. CDR3 in amino acids: CASSLWARGRQETQYF. The CDR3 DNA follows: TGTGCCAGCAGTTTATGGGCCAGGGGGCGCCAAGAGACCCAGTACTTC.

The chain has TRBV10-2 and TRBJ2-7; 7 bases are a match to TRBD1. Germline values: CDR1 WSHSY, CDR2 SAAADI. With 2 bases clipped from V and 2 bases from J, the junction kept 3 bases outside the gene matches. This CDR3 has 14 residues. The CDR3 spells CASSEETGTYEQYF. CDR3 bases: TGCGCCAGCAGTGAGGAGACAGGGACCTACGAGCAGTACTTC.

This chain links TRBV25-1 with TRBJ2-5, with D possibly being TRBD2 (7 bases). The CDR3 has 15 amino acids. The germline V and J ends were trimmed by 6 bases and 5 bases, with 19 bases remaining between them. CDR1 is MGHDK and CDR2 is SYGVNS in the germline V gene. The CDR3 loop reads CASRRGGAIRETQYF. DNA for the CDR3: TGTGCCAGCAGGAGGGGGGGGGCGATCCGGGAGACCCAGTACTTC.

This clone turned up a few times. V gene TRBV18 combines with J gene TRBJ1-6; 8 bases line up with TRBD1. After removal of 3 bases from V and 8 bases from J, the junction contained 6 bases not matched to a gene. Germline assignment: CDR1 KGHSH and CDR2 LQKENI. The CDR3 loop spans 15 amino acids. In nucleotides, the CDR3 is TGTGCCAGCTCACCGCTACCGGGACAGGATTCACCCCTCCACTTT. Translation: CASSPLPGQDSPLHF. Combining the CDR3 with reference TRBV18 and TRBJ1-6 gives the whole variable domain NAGVMQNPRHLVRRRGQEARLRCSPMKGHSHVYWYRQLPEEGLKFMVYLQKENIIDESGMPKERFSAEFPKEGPSILRIQQVVRGDSAAYFCASSPLPGQDSPLHFGNGTRLTVT.

This clone was detected once. The chain carries TRBV11-2 and TRBJ2-3, with a tentative D call TRBD2 (5 bases). Germline assignment: CDR1 SGHAT and CDR2 FQNNGV. Trimming took 6 bases from V and 1 from J, leaving 8 bases between them. The CDR3 is made up of 13 amino acids. Here the CDR3 DNA reads TGTGCCAGCAGTCTGGGAGGCACAGATACGCAGTATTTT. Its translation is CASSLGGTDTQYF.

This rearrangement joins TRBV10-2 to TRBJ2-7, with D possibly matching TRBD2 (5 bases). Germline V lookup: CDR1 WSHSY, CDR2 SAAADI. The germline V and J ends were trimmed by 8 bases and 3 bases, with 11 bases remaining between them. The CDR3 is made up of 12 amino acids. The CDR3 is CASGVGSYEQYF. The DNA of the CDR3 is TGCGCCAGCGGGGTAGGGAGCTACGAGCAGTACTTC.

This clone appeared a single time. CDR3 sequence: CASTSGGQGLDTQYF. The CDR3, as DNA: TGCGCCAGCACCTCAGGGGGACAGGGATTAGATACGCAGTATTTT. The chain is built from TRBV10-1 and TRBJ2-3, with TRBD1 identical over 9 bases. Germline CDR1 and CDR2: WNHNN and SYGVQD (reference sequence). The CDR3 consists of 15 residues. J lost 5 bases, V lost 7 bases, and 10 bases had no gene match.

This clone has more than one count but fewer than ten. The CDR3 bases are TGTGCCAGCAGCTTGCGGGGGAGGAGCAATCAGCCCCAGCATTTT. It specifies CASSLRGRSNQPQHF. This chain joins TRBV5-6 and TRBJ1-5, with D possibly TRBD1 on 5 matching bases. CDR3 length equals 15 residues. CDR1 and CDR2 from the germline V gene are SGHDT and YYEEEE. Trimming cost V 1 base and J 1 base, with 9 bases left between them. Together with reference TRBV5-6 and TRBJ1-5, the CDR3 gives the full variable domain: DAGVTQSPTHLIKTRGQQVTLRCSPKSGHDTVSWYQQALGQGPQFIFQYYEEEERQRGNFPDRFSGHQFPNYSSELNVNALLLGDSALYLCASSLRGRSNQPQHFGDGTRLSIL.

The chain employs TRBV6-5 and TRBJ1-6, with TRBD1 identical over 7 bases. The CDR3 contains 15 residues. CDR1 and CDR2 from the germline V gene are MNHEY and SVGAGI. J lost 5 bases, V lost 6 bases, and 7 bases had no gene match. Here the CDR3 DNA reads TGTGCCAGCAGGCAACAGGGGTGGAATAATTCACCCCTCCACTTT. This codes for CASRQQGWNNSPLHF.

The table lists this clone with a few counts. The chain recombines TRBV2 with TRBJ2-5, with a weak D call TRBD1 (5 bases). CDR3 length equals 13 residues. The germline V and J ends were trimmed by 4 bases and 5 bases, with 11 bases remaining between them. Germline CDR1 reads SNHLY; CDR2 reads FYNNEI. CDR3 loop: CASSGGQGETQYF. The CDR3 DNA sequence: TGTGCCAGCAGTGGGGGTCAGGGTGAGACCCAGTACTTC.

V and J are TRBV19 and TRBJ2-3; D possibly corresponds to TRBD2 (7 bases). Germline-derived CDR1 and CDR2 are LNHDA and SQIVND (reference sequence). V was cut by 5 bases and J by 6 bases, with 12 bases left in between. This CDR3 has 13 residues. CDR3 DNA: TGTGCCAGTAGTGGGAGGGGGTTCGATACGCAGTATTTT. Translated, it gives CASSGRGFDTQYF.

The chain combines TRBV9 with TRBJ2-3; possible D gene TRBD1, 6 bases. Germline CDR1 reads SGDLS; CDR2 reads YYNGEE. V lost 5 bases and J lost 0, with 13 bases in between. This CDR3 spans 15 amino acids. This CDR3 reads CASSPDSPSTDTQYF. The DNA of the CDR3 is TGTGCCAGCAGTCCGGACAGCCCTAGCACAGATACGCAGTATTTT.

This rearrangement joins TRBV7-2 to TRBJ1-3; tentatively, D is TRBD1 (5 bases). There are 16 residues in the CDR3. Deletions cut 5 bases from V and 1 base from J, with 15 bases between. CDR1 SGHTA and CDR2 FQGNSA come from the germline V gene. The CDR3 is CASSPRQTLSGNTIYF. In nucleotides, the CDR3 is TGTGCCAGCAGCCCACGACAGACGCTTTCTGGAAACACCATATATTTT.

This clone was observed a few times. The CDR3 reads CASHRGGRSYGYTF. The CDR3 DNA is TGTGCCAGCCACCGGGGGGGGCGCAGCTATGGCTACACCTTC. The V gene is TRBV6-1, the J gene TRBJ1-2; a weak D match, TRBD1 (6 bases). Trimming stripped 8 bases from V and 4 bases from J, with 17 bases between. There are 14 residues in the CDR3. Germline CDR1 MNHNS, CDR2 SASEGT.

This rearrangement joins TRBV5-1 to TRBJ2-7, with a weak D call TRBD2 (5 bases). This CDR3 has 16 residues. Per the germline V gene, CDR1 is SGHRS and CDR2 is YFSETQ. Trimming shortened V by 2 bases and J by 6 bases, and 21 bases separated the two germline ends. The CDR3, as DNA: TGCGCCAGCAGCTTTGAGTTCCGGGGAATTGACTCCGAGCAGTACTTC. Its translation is CASSFEFRGIDSEQYF.

In its sample, this clone was seen a few times. V and J are TRBV5-4 and TRBJ2-1, with 9 bases lining up with TRBD1. V dropped 6 bases and J dropped 8; count of bases not matched to a gene: 9. The CDR3 is made up of 14 amino acids. Germline CDR1 is SGHNT and CDR2 is YYREEE (reference sequence). The CDR3 reads CASMGTGYGDEQFF. In DNA, the CDR3 is TGTGCCAGCATGGGGACAGGGTATGGGGATGAGCAGTTCTTC.

In nucleotides, the CDR3 is TGTGCCAGCAGGGGGACAGGTACGGCCACTGAAGCTTTCTTT. This translates into CASRGTGTATEAFF. The rearrangement joins TRBV6-5 to TRBJ1-1; 8 bases fit TRBD1. This CDR3 has 14 amino acids. From germline, CDR1 is MNHEY and CDR2 SVGAGI. J was trimmed by 4 bases and V by 6 bases; bases with no gene match: 7.

This rearrangement joins TRBV19 to TRBJ2-7; perhaps TRBD2 as D (6 bases). Trimming removed 10 bases from V and 7 bases from J, with 14 bases in between. Germline-derived CDR1 and CDR2 are LNHDA and SQIVND (reference sequence). The CDR3 consists of 11 residues. CDR3: CATRRGWEQYF. The CDR3 DNA reads as TGTGCCACCCGGAGGGGATGGGAGCAGTACTTC.

This clone came up once. The genes are TRBV28 and TRBJ1-5; 7 nucleotides match TRBD1. The CDR3 covers 15 residues. Germline CDR1 is MDHEN and CDR2 is SYDVKM. The V and J ends lost 6 bases and 3 bases, in that order; junction bases with no gene match: 8. The CDR3 nucleotides are TGTGCCAGCAGCCCGACAGGGTTGGACAATCAGCCCCAGCATTTT. Translation gives CASSPTGLDNQPQHF. The complete variable domain, with remaining parts taken from reference TRBV28 and TRBJ1-5, reads DVKVTQSSRYLVKRTGEKVFLECVQDMDHENMFWYRQDPGLGLRLIYFSYDVKMKEKGDIPEGYSVSREKKERFSLILESASTNQTSMYLCASSPTGLDNQPQHFGDGTRLSIL.

This clone occurred a few times. The chain employs TRBV4-3 and TRBJ2-2; TRBD2 might be the D (6 bases). Trimming left V 4 bases short and J 7 bases short, with 10 bases between. The CDR3 length is 13 residues. From germline, CDR1 is LGHNA and CDR2 YSLEER. In DNA form, the CDR3 reads TGCGCCAGCAGCCCGGACGGGGGCGGGGAGCTGTTTTTT. Translated, it gives CASSPDGGGELFF.